This TCR beta chain was profiled in a study of long-term antiretroviral therapy in people with HIV (dated by TCRdb to the early 2020s). Background for the entire study: The earliest samples were collected roughly a decade before the 2015 WHO recommendation for immediate ART, at a time when ART was usually postponed until CD4 counts fell. About 35% of the 30 participants with HIV were female. No cross-contamination during QIAcube processing was seen in test extractions of a monoclonal T-cell line run alongside around 34 polyclonal samples. A total of fewer than 200 cryopreserved PBMC samples were contributed to the cohort by 30 adults with confirmed HIV infection, with samples collected serially over a mean of approximately six years (range 1-12). A retrospective serial study tested whether ART initiation and durable HIV suppression were associated with changes in peripheral blood TRB repertoire composition and diversity.

The immunoSEQ hsTCRB v3.0 assay was used at survey level resolution for TRB variable region sequencing. TRB sequencing targeted a depth of about 40,000-55,000 T-cell genomes per sample. Pooled TRB libraries were sequenced on an Illumina MiSeq with a v3 150-cycle kit. As for the authors' bioinformatics: Repertoire analysis was performed in R inside a reproducible Nextflow workflow that covered QC, data transformation and analysis. Custom analyses were implemented in LymphoSeq2, an R package for AIRR-Seq data exploration. A few samples that yielded fewer than 5000 total TRB sequences were excluded, so that fewer than 200 HIV repertoires were analyzed. Of the roughly 180 retained HIV repertoires, over 55 were collected before and more than 120 after ART initiation. Repertoires were downsampled to 5000 TRB nucleotide sequences, and summary statistics were averaged over 100 downsampling iterations. The analysis kept only TRB sequences whose CDR3 regions were at least seven amino acids long. Diversity was measured with a Shannon entropy-derived clonality score and the Gini coefficient. Repertoire networks linked the top 5000 CDR3 amino acid sequences whenever two sequences differed by an edit distance of one. Antigen specificity groups and MHC restriction were predicted for TRB CDR3 amino acid sequences with GLIPH2. To flag known CMV, EBV, HIV or tissue antigen associations, CDR3 amino acid sequences were matched against VDJdb and McPAS-TCR. Pre-ART, post-ART and control groups were compared with Wilcoxon signed-rank tests and Holm-Bonferroni correction. TCRdb obtained this table from immuneACCESS and retained in-frame rearrangements with V and J assigned. These tables miss some clones; where compared with another copy, unresolved V genes account for less than half of the shortfall, and the remainder is unexplained. D and trimming were read from the DNA, whereas the V and J calls and clone size are those reported in that table. The sample contains about 36,000 clones, roughly 80% of them found a single time. The ten most abundant clones make up under 7.5% of the sample.

A word on this clone: No cognate antigen has been identified for it. The input lacks base qualities; no much larger clone sits a single base away.

The V and J ends are trimmed by 1 base and 6 bases, leaving 10 bases between them. CDR1 and CDR2 were assigned from the germline V gene as SGHTA and FQGTGA. The CDR3 goes from the cysteine to the phenylalanine over 13 residues. Only CDR3 DNA is held: 39 bases, read in frame from base 1. To be included, a participant needed at least one PBMC sample from before ART initiation plus at least two post-ART samples. All participants with HIV were treated in the United States of America. Before DNA extraction, cryopreserved samples of roughly 1-11 million PBMC were thawed and then washed. At the time of the earliest PBMC sample, participants with HIV were aged between roughly 20 and 54 years. Per participant, PBMC samples came from 1-4 timepoints prior to ART initiation and 2-8 timepoints following ART initiation, for a median of 7 samples. For every participant, serial HIV viral load, CD4+ T-cell count, ART history and demographic data were obtained. A Qiagen kit on a QIAcube was used to extract genomic DNA from unsorted PBMC, with samples processed in batches of 12.

Broader findings and caveats from the paper: Compared with controls, HIV repertoires had narrower CDR3 length ranges, and the network structure pointed to an antigen-experienced repertoire that shifted only slightly toward naive after ART. The samples were dated from about 2004 to 2017, and the ART regimens that were used may be less effective than current ART regimens. Expanded TRB clones identified before ART initiation dominated the repertoire at all time points, although this dominance fluctuated and declined in many PLHIV after ART. Inferences about post-ART repertoire changes are limited because no data were available on ART adherence, viral resistance or therapy changes. Since PBMC availability was limited, sequencing covered only the TCR beta chain, with no alpha chain pairing. A significant increase in TRB diversity was found to be associated with ART initiation, although TRB diversity was observed to remain significantly below that of transplant donor controls even after long-term ART. Because pre-ART samples had limited cell numbers, profiling was done on unsorted PBMC rather than on sorted CD4+ and CD8+ T cells.

The sequence was collected from a man aged 18 to 29 with HIV. The chain is encoded by TRBV7-3 joined to TRBJ2-7; D gene: possibly TRBD2, on 7 matching bases. The input for sequencing was unsorted PBMCs, taken 0.6 years after starting antiretroviral therapy. CDR3 region: CASSLRGGLEQYF. The nucleotide sequence reads as follows: TGTGCCAGCAGCTTAAGGGGGGGCCTCGAGCAGTACTTC.